This T cell receptor beta chain came from a study of blood T cell repertoires in COVID-19. Across the whole study: Sites in the United States, Italy and Spain provided acute and convalescent COVID-19 samples.

The table came from immunoSEQ multiplex PCR; TCRdb's copy has only in-frame clones and leaves some out. The profile shows some 150,000 clones, 75% to 90% of them singletons. This receptor was identified in a woman between 55 and 75 years old with COVID-19, enrolled during active disease. The sequenced material came from peripheral blood.

CDR3 loop: CASSGQGGTYEAFF. DNA for the CDR3: TGTGCCAGCAGTGGACAGGGAGGGACGTATGAAGCTTTCTTT. The chain uses TRBV28 and TRBJ1-1; 8 bases are shared with TRBD1. Unmatched junction bases numbered 9, after V lost 5 bases and J lost 7 bases. The CDR3 spans 14 residues. The germline V gene has CDR1 MDHEN and CDR2 SYDVKM.